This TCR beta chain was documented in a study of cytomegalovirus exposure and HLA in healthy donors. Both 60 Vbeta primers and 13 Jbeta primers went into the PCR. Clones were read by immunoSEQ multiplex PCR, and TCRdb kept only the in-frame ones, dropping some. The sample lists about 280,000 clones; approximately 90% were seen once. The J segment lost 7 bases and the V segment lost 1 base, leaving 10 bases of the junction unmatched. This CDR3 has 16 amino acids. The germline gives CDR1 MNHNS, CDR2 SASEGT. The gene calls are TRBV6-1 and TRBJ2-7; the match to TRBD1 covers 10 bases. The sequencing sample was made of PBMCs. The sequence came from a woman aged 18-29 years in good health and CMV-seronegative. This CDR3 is CASSEEGQGPWGEQYF. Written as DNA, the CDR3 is TGTGCCAGCAGTGAAGAGGGACAGGGGCCTTGGGGGGAGCAGTACTTC.